A selection of T cell receptor beta chains follows, all from one sample in a study of blood T cells in healthy people across ages. TCRdb used MiXCR to reprocess the 5' RACE reads, holding one entry per CDR3 protein. This table has 1.8 million or so distinct CDR3 sequences, about two fifths appearing once. The specimen sequenced was blood. Receptor source: a human donor in good health. CDR3s include the opening cysteine and the closing phenylalanine or tryptophan. The D gene is left open where the match is weak. Expanded clones are given a class, and other clones once, few, many or no size at all.

TRBJ2-5 | - | few | TRBV5-1 | CASSLGLVQETQYF | TGTGCCAGCAGCTTAGGGCTCGTGCAAGAGACCCAGTACTTC
TRBJ1-1 | - | - | TRBV4-3 | CASSQARGGSTEAFF | TGCGCCAGCAGCCAGGCCCGAGGGGGTAGCACTGAAGCTTTCTTT
TRBJ2-1 | - | few | TRBV6-6 | CASSDGFEQFF | TGTGCCAGCTCAGACGGGTTCGAGCAGTTCTTC
TRBJ2-3 | TRBD2 | - | TRBV7-2 | CASSDRLAGVDTQYF | TGTGCCAGCAGCGACAGACTAGCGGGAGTAGATACGCAGTATTTT
TRBJ2-3 | - | - | TRBV7-8 | CASSLYEDTQYF | TGTGCCAGCAGCTTATACGAAGATACGCAGTATTTT
TRBJ2-7 | TRBD2 | - | TRBV4-2 | CASSQSGRGAYEQYF | TGTGCCAGCAGCCAAAGTGGGCGGGGGGCCTACGAGCAGTACTTC
TRBJ2-7 | - | - | TRBV20-1 | CSAAAGVYEQYF | TGCAGTGCTGCAGCAGGAGTCTACGAGCAGTACTTC
TRBJ1-6 | - | - | TRBV9 | CASSDNLNSPLHF | TGTGCCAGCAGCGATAATTTAAATTCACCCCTCCACTTT
TRBJ2-3 | - | - | TRBV2 | CASMWTSTDTQYF | TGTGCCAGCATGTGGACCAGCACAGATACGCAGTATTTT
TRBJ2-2 | - | - | TRBV7-8 | CASIRGTGELFF | TGTGCCAGCATAAGGGGCACCGGGGAGCTGTTTTTT
TRBJ1-2 | - | - | TRBV12-3/TRBV12-4 | CASSYSDGGGSGYTF | TGTGCCAGCAGTTATAGTGACGGGGGAGGGTCTGGCTACACCTTC
TRBJ2-1 | - | - | TRBV4-2 | CASSQLLGTLDEQFF | TGTGCCAGCAGCCAATTATTAGGGACGTTGGATGAGCAGTTCTTC
TRBJ1-5 | TRBD1 | - | TRBV20-1 | CSATPGQAAGRPQHF | TGCAGTGCTACTCCCGGACAGGCGGCGGGTCGGCCCCAGCATTTT
TRBJ1-2 | TRBD1 | - | TRBV9 | CASSVEEGAVGYTF | TGTGCCAGCAGCGTAGAAGAGGGGGCGGTTGGCTACACCTTC
TRBJ2-1 | - | - | TRBV4-2 | CASSLLGSGSPIDSGQFF | TGTGCCAGCAGCCTGCTGGGTTCAGGGTCCCCTATTGATTCCGGGCAGTTCTTC
TRBJ2-3 | TRBD1 | - | TRBV4-3 | CASSQDVGTGRTDTQYF | TGCGCCAGCAGCCAGGATGTCGGGACAGGGCGGACAGATACGCAGTATTTT
TRBJ1-1 | TRBD1 | - | TRBV20-1 | CSAPEGAGTEAFF | TGCAGTGCCCCGGAGGGGGCTGGGACTGAAGCTTTCTTT
TRBJ2-4 | - | - | TRBV29-1 | CSVLVVMNEQYF | TGCAGCGTTCTTGTTGTGATGAATGAGCAGTACTTC
TRBJ1-4 | - | many | TRBV7-2 | CASSLLGATNEKLFF | TGTGCCAGCAGTTTACTGGGGGCAACTAATGAAAAACTGTTTTTT
TRBJ1-5 | TRBD1 | - | TRBV7-2 | CASSFRGTVFSQPQHF | TGTGCCAGCAGCTTCCGCGGGACAGTGTTCAGTCAGCCCCAGCATTTT
TRBJ2-2 | - | - | TRBV4-3 | CASSQEGTPGGELFF | TGCGCCAGCAGCCAAGAGGGGACCCCTGGAGGGGAGCTGTTTTTT
TRBJ2-5 | TRBD1 | few | TRBV7-9 | CASSPRQGLVFFETQYF | TGTGCCAGCAGCCCTCGACAGGGGCTAGTTTTCTTTGAGACCCAGTACTTC
TRBJ1-4 | TRBD1 | - | TRBV20-1 | CSARVTGGNEKLFF | TGCAGTGCTAGAGTTACAGGGGGGAATGAAAAACTGTTTTTT
TRBJ1-4 | - | - | TRBV4-1 | CASSEGASWEKLFF | TGCGCCAGCAGCGAAGGGGCCTCTTGGGAAAAACTGTTTTTT
TRBJ2-7 | - | - | TRBV20-1 | CSAHNRVRGQYF | TGCAGTGCTCATAACAGGGTTCGCGGGCAGTACTTC
TRBJ2-3 | - | once | TRBV28 | CASRPLSGGVVDTQYF | TGTGCCAGCAGACCCCTTAGTGGGGGAGTGGTAGATACGCAGTATTTT
TRBJ2-5 | TRBD1 | once | TRBV10-3 | CAMRQGREETQYF | TGTGCCATGCGACAGGGAAGGGAAGAGACCCAGTACTTC
TRBJ2-7 | - | - | TRBV29-1 | CSVLDGRSYEQYF | TGCAGCGTTTTGGATGGGCGCTCCTACGAGCAGTACTTC
TRBJ2-1 | - | - | TRBV12-3/TRBV12-4 | CASSLAGGPSGEQFF | TGTGCCAGCAGTTTAGCGGGGGGGCCGTCAGGAGAGCAGTTCTTC
TRBJ2-7 | - | - | TRBV5-1 | CASSPTGSGYEQYF | TGCGCCAGCAGCCCCACAGGTAGCGGCTACGAGCAGTACTTC
TRBJ2-3 | - | - | TRBV10-3 | CAIRPGVLDTQYF | TGTGCCATCAGGCCAGGGGTCTTAGATACGCAGTATTTT
TRBJ2-3 | TRBD1 | - | TRBV7-3 | CASSSGTGQNTDTQYF | TGTGCCAGCAGCTCCGGGACAGGGCAGAACACAGATACGCAGTATTTT
TRBJ2-4 | - | - | TRBV7-2 | CASSLVGGPPNIQYF | TGTGCCAGCAGCTTAGTCGGAGGGCCTCCCAACATTCAGTACTTC
TRBJ2-4 | TRBD2 | - | TRBV6-1 | CASSEGTSGNIQYF | TGTGCCAGCAGTGAAGGGACTAGCGGAAACATTCAGTACTTC
TRBJ2-2 | - | - | TRBV11-3 | CASSLEMNTGELFF | TGTGCCAGCAGCTTAGAGATGAACACCGGGGAGCTGTTTTTT
TRBJ2-1 | - | few | TRBV9 | CASSVLGDNEQFF | TGTGCCAGCAGCGTTCTCGGGGATAATGAGCAGTTCTTC
TRBJ1-1 | - | - | TRBV20-1 | CSVRRGNMNTVAFF | TGCAGTGTTCGCCGGGGGAATATGAACACTGTAGCTTTCTTT
TRBJ2-3 | TRBD2 | - | TRBV13 | CASSLLSGGLADTQYF | TGTGCCAGCAGCTTACTATCGGGGGGACTCGCAGATACGCAGTATTTT
TRBJ2-4 | - | - | TRBV2 | CASGLGGFNIQYF | TGTGCCAGCGGTTTAGGGGGATTTAACATTCAGTACTTC
TRBJ2-5 | TRBD1 | - | TRBV28 | CASSLGQGASQETQYF | TGTGCCAGCAGTTTGGGACAGGGGGCCTCACAAGAGACCCAGTACTTC
TRBJ1-2 | - | - | TRBV7-2 | CASSLRGARGGYTF | TGTGCCAGCAGCTTAAGGGGGGCGAGAGGAGGCTACACCTTC
TRBJ1-2 | TRBD1 | few | TRBV4-3 | CASSQDTRDRGMFDYGYTF | TGCGCCAGCAGCCAAGATACTCGGGACAGGGGAATGTTCGATTATGGCTACACCTTC
TRBJ1-6 | TRBD1 | - | TRBV12-3/TRBV12-4 | CASSILTGDNSPLHF | TGTGCCAGCAGTATACTGACAGGGGATAATTCACCCCTCCACTTT